A single sample is the source of the 8 T cell receptor beta chains below, sequenced in a study of OX40 agonist ivuxolimab in advanced cancers. Assay: immunoSEQ multiplex PCR; the TCRdb copy retains only in-frame clones and omits some. This table holds some 90,000 clones, more than 70% found once. The material was CD4+ or CD8+ T cells sorted from blood, obtained in a trial of the OX40 agonist ivuxolimab. The receptors were gathered from an adult with an advanced solid tumor such as melanoma, head and neck, liver or kidney cancer.

This chain joins TRBV9 and TRBJ2-1; 13 nucleotides agree with TRBD2. CDR3 length equals 16 residues. CDR1 is SGDLS and CDR2 is YYNGEE in the germline V gene. The trim removed 2 bases at V and 9 bases at J, leaving 8 bases unmatched. The CDR3 bases are TGTGCCAGCAGCGTTACTAGCGGGAGGGCCGTCTCTGAGCAGTTCTTC. Translated: CASSVTSGRAVSEQFF.

The gene calls are TRBV6-5 and TRBJ1-4; 7 bases are shared with TRBD1. V dropped 6 bases and J dropped 2; count of bases not matched to a gene: 6. The germline gives CDR1 MNHEY, CDR2 SVGAGI. The CDR3 runs to 15 residues. The CDR3 is CASRKQGYTNEKLFF. DNA of the CDR3: TGTGCCAGCAGGAAACAGGGGTATACTAATGAAAAACTGTTTTTT.

The chain joins TRBV30 to TRBJ2-5, with D possibly being TRBD2 (6 bases). The CDR3 contains 14 residues. V lost 3 bases to trimming and J lost 3 bases, with 14 bases between them. Germline V gene data show CDR1 as GTSNPN and CDR2 as SVGIG (reference sequence). CDR3 protein: CAWRIAAGKETQYF. CDR3 in DNA: TGTGCCTGGAGGATCGCAGCGGGCAAAGAGACCCAGTACTTC.

V and J are TRBV19 and TRBJ2-6, with TRBD1 identical over 7 bases. V shed 6 bases and J 4 bases; nucleotides not matched to a gene: 0. The CDR3 runs 13 residues. The germline gives CDR1 LNHDA, CDR2 SQIVND (reference sequence). DNA of the CDR3: TGTGCCAGTAGACAGGGGGGGGCCAACGTCCTGACTTTC. It codes for CASRQGGANVLTF.

The rearrangement links TRBV19 to TRBJ2-7; 7 bases agree with TRBD2. CDR1 is LNHDA and CDR2 is SQIVND in the germline V gene (reference sequence). This CDR3 is 14 amino acids long. V shed 2 bases, J shed 2 bases, and the junction held 3 bases outside the gene matches. CDR3 protein: CASSIRLAAYEQYF. The DNA for the CDR3 is TGTGCCAGTAGTATACGGCTAGCGGCCTACGAGCAGTACTTC.

This clone was observed a single time. V is TRBV12-1 and J is TRBJ1-1. TRBV12-1 is a pseudogene. The CDR3 totals 22 residues. In nucleotides, the CDR3 is TGTGCCAGCAGCTTTGCCCAGTTAACGCACAGAATACTCAAGGAGGGGGACACTGAAGCTTTCTTT. This encodes CASSFAQLTHRILKEGDTEAFF.

Written as DNA, the CDR3 is TGTGCCAGCAGTGACAGGCTGAACACCGGGGAGCTGTTTTTT. Encoded protein: CASSDRLNTGELFF. This sequence joins TRBV6-4 and TRBJ2-2; D is unresolved. Looked up from germline, CDR1 is MRHNA and CDR2 is SNTAGT. CDR3 size: 14 residues. V was shortened by 2 bases and J by 1 base, with 5 bases between the two germline ends.

This rearrangement joins TRBV11-3 to TRBJ2-1; 11 bases line up with TRBD2. The germline gives CDR1 SGHNT, CDR2 YENEEA. V shed 4 bases and J 8 bases; nucleotides not matched to a gene: 7. The CDR3 has 15 residues. CDR3: CASSSRLAGMDEQFF. In DNA form, the CDR3 reads TGTGCCAGCAGCTCTAGACTAGCGGGAATGGATGAGCAGTTCTTC.